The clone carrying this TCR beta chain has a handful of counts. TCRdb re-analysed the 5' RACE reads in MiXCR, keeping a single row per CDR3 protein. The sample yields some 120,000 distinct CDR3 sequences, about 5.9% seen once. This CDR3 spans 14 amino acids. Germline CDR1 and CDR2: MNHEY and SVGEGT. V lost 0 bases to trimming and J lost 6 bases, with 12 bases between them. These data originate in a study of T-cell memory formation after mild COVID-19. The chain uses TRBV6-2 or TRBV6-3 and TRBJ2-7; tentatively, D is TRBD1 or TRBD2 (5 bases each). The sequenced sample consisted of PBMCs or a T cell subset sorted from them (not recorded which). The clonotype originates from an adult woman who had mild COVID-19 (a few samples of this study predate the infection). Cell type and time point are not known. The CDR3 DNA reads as TGTGCCAGCAGTTACTCGTCTCCGGGGACCGAGCAGTACTTC. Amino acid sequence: CASSYSSPGTEQYF.